These 28 T cell receptor beta chains were all obtained from the same sample, sequenced in a study of blood T cells in healthy people across ages. It was with a sample-barcoded 5' primer and a J-beta primer mix that a second PCR of roughly 7 to 12 cycles was run. TCRdb redid the calling of the 5' RACE reads with MiXCR, one entry per CDR3 protein. Among more than 800,000 distinct CDR3 sequences listed, more than 25% were seen once. Sequenced sample: blood. The receptor set was obtained from a woman of 80 years or more in good health.

This clonotype has a handful of counts. At one end, the junction sequence differs from germline, possibly due to a read error. The rearrangement uses TRBV25-1 and TRBJ2-6, with 7 bases identical to TRBD1. This CDR3 contains 18 residues. CDR1 is MGHDK, CDR2 SYGVNS, per germline. The CDR3 reads CASSEGTVFSSGANVRTF. CDR3 nucleotides: TGTGCCAGCAGTGAAGGGACAGTCTTTAGCTCTGGGGCCAACGTCCGGACTTTC.

This clonotype was seen ten or more times. This sequence joins TRBV7-9 and TRBJ2-5, with 7 nucleotides matching TRBD2. Germline CDR1 and CDR2: SEHNR and FQNEAQ (reference sequence). CDR3 size: 14 residues. With 6 bases clipped from V and 0 bases from J, the junction kept 4 bases outside the gene matches. This CDR3 is CASRFLADQETQYF. The DNA for the CDR3 is TGTGCCAGCAGATTTCTAGCGGACCAAGAGACCCAGTACTTC. The variable domain in full, completed from reference TRBV7-9 and TRBJ2-5, reads DTGVSQNPRHKITKRGQNVTFRCDPISEHNRLYWYRQTLGQGPEFLTYFQNEAQLEKSRLLSDRFSAERPKGSFSTLEIQRTEQGDSAMYLCASRFLADQETQYFGPGTRLLVL.

At least ten counts were recorded for this clonotype. V is TRBV3-1 and J is TRBJ2-7, with D unresolved. V gave up 1 base and J gave up 0 bases, with 7 bases separating them. Germline V CDR1 and CDR2: LGHDT, YNNKEL (reference sequence). This CDR3 spans 14 amino acids. The CDR3 coding sequence is TGTGCCAGCAGCCAAGGGGCTTACTCCTACGAGCAGTACTTC. Its protein is CASSQGAYSYEQYF.

This sequence joins TRBV7-2 and TRBJ1-2, with TRBD1 matching 8 bases. There are 14 residues in the CDR3. Germline values: CDR1 SGHTA, CDR2 FQGNSA. V was clipped by 4 bases and J by 4 bases; unmatched bases: 5. The CDR3 sequence is CASSSDRDSYGYTF. In nucleotides, the CDR3 is TGTGCCAGCAGCTCGGACAGGGACAGCTATGGCTACACCTTC.

Only a few counts were recorded for this clonotype. The rearrangement uses TRBV19 and TRBJ1-6, with a weak D call TRBD1 (5 bases). This CDR3 has 13 residues. V was pared by 3 bases and J by 8 bases, with 8 bases between. Germline CDR1 and CDR2: LNHDA and SQIVND (reference sequence). The CDR3, as DNA: TGTGCCAGTAGTATGACAGAATATTCACCCCTCCACTTT. Protein: CASSMTEYSPLHF.

Many counts were recorded for this clonotype. The genes are TRBV7-2 and TRBJ2-3, with D hard to call. Germline V lookup: CDR1 SGHTA, CDR2 FQGNSA. The V and J ends lost 5 bases and 9 bases respectively, with 18 bases between them. CDR3 length equals 14 residues. Written as DNA, the CDR3 is TGTGCCAGCAGCCTTACTAATGCGGTGGGGACGCAGTATTTT. Translation gives CASSLTNAVGTQYF.

This chain connects TRBV7-2 to TRBJ2-5, with TRBD1 identical over 9 bases. The CDR3 runs 11 residues. V trimming: 4 bases; J trimming: 13 bases; junction bases outside the gene matches: 4. CDR1 is SGHTA and CDR2 is FQGNSA in the germline V gene. The CDR3 loop is CASSSGDRAYF. Here the CDR3 DNA reads TGTGCCAGCAGCTCCGGGGACAGGGCGTACTTC.

In its sample, this clonotype was seen many times. A read error may produce the germline difference seen at one junction end. The V and J genes are TRBV18 and TRBJ2-7; TRBD2 agrees at 7 bases. The CDR3 is 15 residues long. Germline loops: CDR1 KGHSH, CDR2 LQKENI. This chain's CDR3 is CASSPRGGGSYEQYF. The CDR3 DNA reads as TGCGCCAGCAGCCCGCGTGGGGGGGGGTCCTACGAGCAGTACTTC.

This clonotype has a handful of counts. The chain joins TRBV5-1 to TRBJ1-2; 7 bases match TRBD1. Trimming cost V 2 bases and J 3 bases; bases outside gene matches: 7. Germline values: CDR1 SGHRS, CDR2 YFSETQ. This CDR3 contains 15 residues. This chain's CDR3 is CASSLTGASYYGYTF. In nucleotides, the CDR3 is TGCGCCAGCAGCTTAACAGGGGCATCGTACTATGGCTACACCTTC.

As for this clonotype: A much larger clone sits a single nucleotide away, making a read error possible. The rearrangement uses TRBV15 and TRBJ2-1, with 7 bases aligning to TRBD1. Germline CDR1 LNHNV, CDR2 YYDKDF (reference sequence). The CDR3 extends over 15 amino acids. CDR3 loop: CATRRDRVNVGEQFF. The CDR3 nucleotides read TGTGCCACCCGCAGAGACAGGGTGAATGTCGGAGAGCAGTTCTTC.

This clonotype was seen ten or more times. The V gene is TRBV4-2, the J gene TRBJ2-4; 9 nucleotides agree with TRBD1. The germline gives CDR1 LGHNA, CDR2 YNFKEQ. This CDR3 has 19 amino acids. V was clipped by 0 bases and J by 0 bases; unmatched bases: 9. The CDR3 DNA reads TGTGCCAGCAGCCAAGATCCCGGGACAGGGTCAATAGCCAAAAACATTCAGTACTTC. It yields the protein CASSQDPGTGSIAKNIQYF.

The rearrangement links TRBV6-6 to TRBJ2-2; D not certain. Germline CDR1 and CDR2: MNHNY and SVGAGI (reference sequence). CDR3 length: 14 residues. Trimming shortened V by 6 bases and J by 0 bases, and 8 bases separated the two germline ends. The CDR3 region is CASRDYTNTGELFF. In DNA, the CDR3 is TGTGCCAGCAGGGATTACACGAACACCGGGGAGCTGTTTTTT.

In its sample, this clonotype was seen many times. The chain is built from TRBV12-3 or TRBV12-4 and TRBJ2-7; D could derive from TRBD1 or TRBD2 (7 bases each). The V and J ends lost 3 bases and 4 bases respectively, with 19 bases between them. There are 16 residues in the CDR3. The CDR3 loop reads CASSFQWSGGVYEQYF. The CDR3 coding sequence is TGTGCCAGCAGTTTTCAGTGGTCAGGGGGGGTATACGAGCAGTACTTC.

This clonotype appeared a few times. Being one base from a much bigger clone, this may be a read error. J is TRBJ1-2 and V is TRBV29-1; 8 nucleotides align to TRBD1. After removal of 3 bases from V and 1 base from J, the junction contained 4 bases not matched to a gene. Germline V CDR1 and CDR2: SQVTM, ANQGSEA. This CDR3 region has 14 residues. The CDR3, as DNA: TGCAGCGTTGAGTGTACAGGGGGTAACTATGGCTACACCTTC. Its protein is CSVECTGGNYGYTF.

V usage is TRBV3-1 and J usage is TRBJ2-7; TRBD2 matches at 7 bases. V was clipped by 4 bases and J by 10 bases; unmatched bases: 7. Germline V lookup: CDR1 LGHDT, CDR2 YNNKEL (reference sequence). This CDR3 region has 12 residues. The CDR3 reads CASSLGTKVQYF. Here the CDR3 DNA reads TGTGCCAGCAGCCTCGGGACTAAAGTTCAGTACTTC.

The J gene is TRBJ2-3, the V gene TRBV12-3 or TRBV12-4; D is perhaps TRBD2 (6 bases). There are 15 residues in the CDR3. V was clipped by 0 bases and J by 11 bases, with 18 bases between them. Here the CDR3 reads CASSLAFGGADVQYF. CDR3 sequence (DNA): TGTGCCAGCAGTTTAGCATTCGGGGGAGCAGATGTGCAGTATTTT.

The chain employs TRBV7-2 and TRBJ2-3; D is possibly TRBD1 or TRBD2 (6 bases each). From germline, CDR1 is SGHTA and CDR2 FQGNSA. Trimming pared 5 bases from V and 3 bases from J, leaving 18 bases between. This CDR3 has 16 amino acids. The CDR3 reads CASSRDGRGGTDTQYF. The CDR3, as DNA: TGTGCCAGCAGCCGAGACGGCAGGGGAGGAACAGATACGCAGTATTTT.

This clonotype has a count of ten or more. V usage is TRBV6-2 or TRBV6-3 and J usage is TRBJ2-3; D tentatively reads TRBD1 or TRBD2 (5 bases each). This CDR3 has 15 residues. Germline CDR1 and CDR2: MNHEY and SVGEGT. V lost 7 bases and J lost 1, with 15 bases in between. Written as DNA, the CDR3 is TGTGCCAGCACCCATGGGGGAGTCGGCACAGATACGCAGTATTTT. The encoded protein is CASTHGGVGTDTQYF.

This clonotype was seen many times. The gene calls are TRBV2 and TRBJ1-2; 11 bases agree with TRBD1. This CDR3 comprises 15 residues. J lost 7 bases, V lost 3 bases, and 7 bases had no gene match. Germline loops: CDR1 SNHLY, CDR2 FYNNEI. CDR3 protein: CASSETDRGLGGYTF. The CDR3 DNA reads as TGTGCCAGCAGTGAGACGGACAGGGGGCTCGGTGGCTACACCTTC.

The chain has TRBV4-3 and TRBJ1-1; D not resolved. Germline CDR1 and CDR2: LGHNA and YSLEER. The CDR3 consists of 13 residues. V was pared by 1 base and J by 8 bases, with 11 bases between. CDR3 sequence reads: CASSQVSGNEAFF. CDR3 coding DNA: TGCGCCAGCAGCCAAGTTTCCGGGAACGAAGCTTTCTTT.

Comment on this clonotype: One junction end does not reproduce the germline sequence, and a read error may be involved. The chain employs TRBV7-2 and TRBJ1-2; no firm D call. This CDR3 contains 14 residues. Germline V gives CDR1 SGHTA, CDR2 FQGNSA. The CDR3 coding sequence is TGTGCCAGCAGCTTGAGTAAAGCTAACTATAGCTACACCTTC. Protein sequence: CASSLSKANYSYTF.

In this sample, this clonotype turned up many times. The chain carries TRBV20-1 and TRBJ1-6, with D unclear. The V end lost 3 bases, the J end lost 10 bases, and 13 bases lay between the germline ends. This CDR3 is built from 13 residues. Germline assignment: CDR1 DFQATT and CDR2 SNEGSKA (reference sequence). The CDR3 DNA reads TGCAGTGCTAGTTTAAGGGTTGACTCACCCCTCCACTTT. Its translation: CSASLRVDSPLHF.

As concerns this clonotype: At one boundary the junction diverges from the germline segment, which might be a read error. J is TRBJ2-1 and V is TRBV7-9; TRBD2 matches at 8 bases. Germline V lookup: CDR1 SEHNR, CDR2 FQNEAQ (reference sequence). This CDR3 comprises 16 residues. CDR3 coding DNA: TGTGCCAGCAGCCCTCCCGGGACTAGGAGGTTTGTTGAGCAGTTTTTC. Amino acids: CASSPPGTRRFVEQFF.

This clonotype was counted ten times or more. V and J are TRBV7-9 and TRBJ1-6; D might be TRBD1 (5 bases). Germline values: CDR1 SEHNR, CDR2 FQNEAQ (reference sequence). Between the trimmed V and J ends, which lost 5 bases and 11 bases, there was a span of 19 bases. The CDR3 length is 15 residues. The CDR3 bases are TGTGCCAGCAGCGCTACCGGGACCACCGGGACACCCCTCCACTTT. This sequence encodes CASSATGTTGTPLHF.

This clonotype turned up a few times. The V gene is TRBV15, the J gene TRBJ2-7, with TRBD1 as a possible D gene (6 bases). The CDR3 extends over 12 amino acids. Germline V gene data show CDR1 as LNHNV and CDR2 as YYDKDF (reference sequence). Trimming took 5 bases from V and 5 from J, leaving 10 bases between them. The CDR3 is CATSPQGHEQYF. As DNA, the CDR3 is TGTGCCACCAGCCCACAGGGACACGAGCAGTACTTC. Together with reference TRBV15 and TRBJ2-7, the CDR3 gives the full variable domain: DAMVIQNPRYQVTQFGKPVTLSCSQTLNHNVMYWYQQKSSQAPKLLFHYYDKDFNNEADTPDNFQSRRPNTSFCFLDIRSPGLGDTAMYLCATSPQGHEQYFGPGTRLTVT.

Turning to this clonotype: A much larger clonotype is one base distant, so this may be a read error. The chain recombines TRBV20-1 with TRBJ2-5; no reliable D call. In germline, CDR1 is DFQATT, CDR2 SNEGSKA (reference sequence). The CDR3 has 13 amino acids. With 0 bases removed from V and 1 base from J, the gap between germline ends came to 6 bases. CDR3 protein: CSARDYFQETQYF. In DNA form, the CDR3 reads TGCAGTGCTAGAGACTATTTCCAAGAGACCCAGTACTTC.

This clonotype was found many times. The genes are TRBV12-3 or TRBV12-4 and TRBJ1-5; possible D gene TRBD1, 6 bases. V was cut by 1 base and J by 7 bases, with 11 bases left in between. The length of the CDR3 is 14 residues. The CDR3 protein is CASSLVTGGQPQHF. In nucleotides, the CDR3 is TGTGCCAGCAGTTTAGTGACAGGTGGACAGCCCCAGCATTTT.

To note about this clonotype: An end of the junction differs from the germline gene, which may be a read error. The chain couples TRBV7-3 to TRBJ1-2, with TRBD1 matching 9 bases. The length of the CDR3 is 15 residues. Germline-derived CDR1 and CDR2 are SGHTA and FQGTGA. CDR3 DNA sequence: TGCGCCAGCAGCCATCCGGGACAGGGAGACTATGGCTACACCTTC. Amino acids: CASSHPGQGDYGYTF.